One sample yielded the 18 T cell receptor beta chains listed below, sequenced in a study of shared clonotypes between healthy human individuals. Generated by immunoSEQ multiplex PCR, the TCRdb table keeps only in-frame clones and is missing some. The sample shows approximately 640,000 clones, around 72% of them seen only once. The specimen was memory CD4+ T cells sorted from blood. Subset: CD45RA-negative fraction. The receptor source for this set is a woman aged 25 to 39 in good health.

The V call is TRBV10-1, the J call TRBJ1-5, with a tentative D call TRBD1 (5 bases). Germline values: CDR1 WNHNN, CDR2 SYGVQD (reference sequence). V lost 10 bases and J lost 6, with 16 bases in between. This CDR3 is built from 13 residues. The CDR3 loop reads CATSAGERQPQHF. The DNA for the CDR3 is TGCGCCACAAGTGCGGGGGAACGTCAGCCCCAGCATTTT.

The chain couples TRBV7-9 to TRBJ2-1, with D unclear. The CDR3 runs to 13 residues. V was trimmed by 1 base and J by 5 bases, leaving 6 bases between them. Germline lookup yields CDR1 SEHNR and CDR2 FQNEAQ (reference sequence). CDR3 loop: CASSLGQDNEQFF. CDR3 coding DNA: TGTGCCAGCAGCTTAGGGCAAGACAATGAGCAGTTCTTC.

The chain joins TRBV5-1 to TRBJ2-2; the D is unclear. Deletions cut 1 base from V and 0 bases from J, with 10 bases between. The germline V gene has CDR1 SGHRS and CDR2 YFSETQ. The CDR3 totals 16 residues. This chain's CDR3 is CASSLRADANTGELFF. The CDR3 region has the DNA TGCGCCAGCAGCTTGCGGGCGGATGCGAACACCGGGGAGCTGTTTTTT. The whole variable domain, remainder taken from reference TRBV5-1 and TRBJ2-2, is KAGVTQTPRYLIKTRGQQVTLSCSPISGHRSVSWYQQTPGQGLQFLFEYFSETQRNKGNFPGRFSGRQFSNSRSEMNVSTLELGDSALYLCASSLRADANTGELFFGEGSRLTVL.

This clone was recorded only once. The chain joins TRBV27 to TRBJ2-1; tentatively, D is TRBD1 (6 bases). V was shortened by 6 bases and J by 4 bases, with 19 bases between the two germline ends. Germline assignment: CDR1 MNHEY and CDR2 SMNVEV (reference sequence). The CDR3 runs 16 residues. The CDR3: CASRKTGTSIYNEQFF. The CDR3 bases are TGTGCCAGCAGAAAGACCGGGACAAGCATTTACAATGAGCAGTTCTTC.

Only a few counts were recorded for this clone. The rearrangement uses TRBV25-1 and TRBJ2-1; D call uncertain. V was clipped by 7 bases and J by 8 bases, with 15 bases between them. The germline gives CDR1 MGHDK, CDR2 SYGVNS. The CDR3 totals 13 residues. In nucleotides, the CDR3 is TGTGCCAGCAAATCGCTAAAGGGCTATGAGCAGTTCTTC. It codes for CASKSLKGYEQFF. The full variable domain, with the rest looked up from reference TRBV25-1 and TRBJ2-1, is EADIYQTPRYLVIGTGKKITLECSQTMGHDKMYWYQQDPGMELHLIHYSYGVNSTEKGDLSSESTVSRIRTEHFPLTLESARPSHTSQYLCASKSLKGYEQFFGPGTRLTVL.

V usage is TRBV19 and J usage is TRBJ2-6, with 7 bases lining up with TRBD1. CDR1 LNHDA and CDR2 SQIVND come from the germline V gene (reference sequence). The V segment lost 1 base and the J segment 1 base; nucleotides outside the gene matches: 7. The CDR3 sequence is 18 residues long. CDR3 nucleotides: TGTGCCAGTAGTATAGTGGGGACAGAGAGATCTGGGGCCAACGTCCTGACTTTC. Translation gives CASSIVGTERSGANVLTF.

The chain joins TRBV7-9 to TRBJ2-7; TRBD1 agrees at 12 bases. Germline trimming cut 4 bases from V and 5 bases from J; bases unmatched to any gene: 9. Germline V gives CDR1 SEHNR, CDR2 FQNEAQ (reference sequence). The CDR3 covers 16 residues. In DNA, the CDR3 is TGTGCCAGCAGCTCGGCCGGGACAGGGGGCAAAAACGAGCAGTACTTC. This encodes CASSSAGTGGKNEQYF.

The J gene is TRBJ2-1, the V gene TRBV4-2; D remains unclear. CDR1 and CDR2 (germline): LGHNA, YNFKEQ. V lost 0 bases and J lost 8, with 8 bases in between. The CDR3 is made up of 13 amino acids. The DNA for the CDR3 is TGTGCCAGCAGCCAAGAGATAGGTTATGAGCAGTTCTTC. This codes for CASSQEIGYEQFF.

This clone appeared a single time. The chain carries TRBV7-8 and TRBJ1-5; D is unresolved. V was trimmed by 1 base and J by 5 bases, leaving 15 bases between them. Germline CDR1 and CDR2: SGHVS and FQNEAQ. This CDR3 contains 16 residues. CDR3 loop: CASSLERVGRDQPQHF. DNA for the CDR3: TGTGCCAGCAGCTTAGAACGGGTTGGGAGAGATCAGCCCCAGCATTTT.

The J gene is TRBJ2-7, the V gene TRBV7-2; TRBD1 matches at 8 bases. Per germline, CDR1 SGHTA and CDR2 FQGNSA. CDR3 length: 15 residues. The V gene end was trimmed by 1 base and the J gene end by 2 bases; junction bases not matched to a gene: 4. The CDR3 DNA reads TGTGCCAGCAGCTTAGGAGACAGGGGTGCCTACGAGCAGTACTTC. Its protein is CASSLGDRGAYEQYF.

This clone was seen many times. This chain joins TRBV19 and TRBJ2-6; 7 bases map to TRBD1. Trimming at V came to 6 bases and at J to 0 bases, leaving 5 bases not matched to a gene. In germline, CDR1 is LNHDA, CDR2 SQIVND (reference sequence). The CDR3 has 16 residues. In nucleotides, the CDR3 is TGTGCCAGTAGCCGACAGGGCCACTCTGGGGCCAACGTCCTGACTTTC. This gives the protein CASSRQGHSGANVLTF.

The rearrangement uses TRBV7-9 and TRBJ1-1, with a possible D match to TRBD1 (5 bases). The germline V gene has CDR1 SEHNR and CDR2 FQNEAQ (reference sequence). The CDR3 contains 13 residues. Trimming shortened V by 6 bases and J by 3 bases, and 11 bases separated the two germline ends. DNA for the CDR3: TGTGCCAGCAGAACCGGACAAGACACTGAAGCTTTCTTT. Its translation is CASRTGQDTEAFF.

V and J are TRBV30 and TRBJ1-3, with TRBD1 matching over 7 bases. CDR1 and CDR2 (germline): GTSNPN, SVGIG (reference sequence). The CDR3 spans 15 residues. Trimming removed 3 bases from V and 1 base from J; junction bases left unmatched: 6. CDR3 nucleotides: TGTGCCTGGAGACCGGGACAGAGGTCTGGAAACACCATATATTTT. Protein sequence: CAWRPGQRSGNTIYF.

As to this clone: A far larger clone lies a single base away; this is likely a read error. The chain is built from TRBV6-1 and TRBJ1-1; 8 bases line up with TRBD1. With V trimmed by 3 bases and J by 4 bases, 1 base remained unmatched. CDR1 and CDR2 from the germline V gene are MNHNS and SASEGT. The CDR3 contains 13 residues. DNA for the CDR3: TGTGCCAGCAGTGACAGGGGGCTCACTGAAGCTTTCTTT. Protein product: CASSDRGLTEAFF.

This chain connects TRBV29-1 to TRBJ2-7, with D uncertain. The CDR3 contains 11 residues. The V gene lost 6 bases and the J gene lost 0 bases, with 6 bases spanning the gap. Germline V CDR1 and CDR2: SQVTM, ANQGSEA. CDR3 region: CSVGSSYEQYF. The CDR3 DNA follows: TGCAGCGTCGGCTCCTCCTACGAGCAGTACTTC.

This sequence joins TRBV5-1 and TRBJ2-7; D gene unclear. Germline V lookup: CDR1 SGHRS, CDR2 YFSETQ. The CDR3 is 15 residues long. Trimming took off 6 bases at V and 6 bases at J, with 22 bases between the two ends. This CDR3 reads CASTQNQYTYGEQYF. Written as DNA, the CDR3 is TGCGCCAGCACCCAAAACCAGTATACCTACGGCGAGCAGTACTTC.

This clone was counted at least ten times. The gene calls are TRBV6-5 and TRBJ2-5; 9 bases agree with TRBD2. Germline CDR1 is MNHEY and CDR2 is SVGAGI. The CDR3 totals 14 residues. J gave up 13 bases and V 6 bases, and 15 bases lay outside the gene matches. The chain's CDR3 is CASRSPGTSPNTYF. For the CDR3, the DNA is TGTGCCAGCAGAAGCCCCGGGACTAGCCCGAACACGTACTTC.

The chain recombines TRBV28 with TRBJ2-7, with no clear D. Per germline, CDR1 MDHEN and CDR2 SYDVKM. Trimming removed 6 bases from V and 1 base from J, with 19 bases in between. CDR3 length: 16 residues. CDR3 loop: CASSLDGGIASYEQYF. The CDR3 DNA sequence: TGTGCCAGCAGCCTGGACGGTGGAATAGCTTCCTACGAGCAGTACTTC.